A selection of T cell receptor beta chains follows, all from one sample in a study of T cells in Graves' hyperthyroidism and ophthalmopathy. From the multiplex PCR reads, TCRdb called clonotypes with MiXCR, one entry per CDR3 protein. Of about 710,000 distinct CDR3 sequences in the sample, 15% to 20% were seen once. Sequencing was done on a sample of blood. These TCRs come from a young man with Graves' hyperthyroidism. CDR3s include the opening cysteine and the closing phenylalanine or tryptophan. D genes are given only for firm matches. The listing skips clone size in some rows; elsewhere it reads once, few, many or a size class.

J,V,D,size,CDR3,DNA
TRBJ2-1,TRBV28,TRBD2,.,CASEGMGEGYNEQFF,TGTGCCAGTGAGGGGATGGGGGAGGGTTACAATGAGCAGTTCTTC
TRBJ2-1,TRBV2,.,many,CASSDHPSLIGNEQFF,TGTGCCAGCAGTGACCATCCTAGTTTGATCGGCAATGAGCAGTTCTTC
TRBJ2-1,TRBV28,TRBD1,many,CASPGIGGEQFF,TGTGCCAGCCCGGGTATAGGGGGCGAGCAGTTCTTC
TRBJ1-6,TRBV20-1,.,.,CSAREVRGTSYNSPLHF,TGCAGTGCTAGAGAGGTCAGGGGAACCTCCTATAATTCACCCCTCCACTTT
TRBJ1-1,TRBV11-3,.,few,CASSLEPQLNTEAFF,TGTGCCAGCAGCTTAGAACCACAGTTGAACACTGAAGCTTTCTTT
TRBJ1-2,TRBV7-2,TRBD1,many,CASSLVRGYYGYTF,TGTGCCAGCAGCTTAGTCAGGGGGTACTATGGCTACACCTTC
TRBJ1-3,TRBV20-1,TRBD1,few,CSAHDRGSSSGNTIYF,TGCAGTGCTCACGACAGGGGGTCATCCTCTGGAAACACCATATATTTT
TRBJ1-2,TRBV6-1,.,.,CATGLGGKMNYGYTF,TGTGCCACTGGACTGGGCGGCAAAATGAACTATGGCTACACCTTC
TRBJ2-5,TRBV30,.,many,CAWSRSGRETQYF,TGTGCCTGGAGTCGGTCGGGAAGGGAGACCCAGTACTTC
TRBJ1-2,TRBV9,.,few,CASSPEGSYGYTF,TGTGCCAGCAGCCCCGAGGGGAGTTATGGCTACACCTTC
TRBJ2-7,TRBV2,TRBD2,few,CASSQAGGTYEQYF,TGTGCCAGCAGTCAAGCGGGAGGGACCTACGAGCAGTACTTC
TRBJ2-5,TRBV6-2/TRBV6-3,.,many,CASSYLQRVPQETQYF,TGTGCCAGCAGTTATCTTCAGCGGGTGCCCCAAGAGACCCAGTACTTC
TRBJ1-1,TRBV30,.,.,CAWSRSNTEAFF,TGTGCCTGGTCCAGGTCGAACACTGAAGCTTTCTTT
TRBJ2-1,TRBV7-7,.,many,CASSFRDGNNEQFF,TGTGCCAGCAGCTTCCGGGACGGGAACAATGAGCAGTTCTTC
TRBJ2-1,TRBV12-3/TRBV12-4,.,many,CASKARSSYNEQFF,TGTGCCAGCAAAGCCCGTAGCTCCTACAATGAGCAGTTCTTC
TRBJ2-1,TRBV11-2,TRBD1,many,CASSAIDRDEQFF,TGTGCCAGCAGCGCAATCGACAGGGATGAGCAGTTCTTC
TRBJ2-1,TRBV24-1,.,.,CATSESGVFSNEQFF,TGTGCCACCAGTGAATCTGGTGTCTTTAGCAATGAGCAGTTCTTC
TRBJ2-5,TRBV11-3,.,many,CASSDYGETQYF,TGTGCCAGCAGCGATTATGGGGAGACCCAGTACTTC
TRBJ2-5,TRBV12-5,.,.,CASGLVGETQYF,TGTGCTAGTGGTTTGGTAGGGGAGACCCAGTACTTC
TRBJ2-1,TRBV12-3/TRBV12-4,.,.,CASSREYNEQFF,TGTGCCAGCAGTCGGGAGTACAATGAGCAGTTCTTC
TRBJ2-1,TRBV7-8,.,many,CASSNFNRGSYNEQFF,TGTGCCAGCAGCAATTTCAACCGGGGATCCTACAATGAGCAGTTCTTC
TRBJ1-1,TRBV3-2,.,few,CASSQDYRVRTEAFF,TGTGCCAGCAGCCAAGATTACCGGGTGCGGACTGAAGCTTTCTTT
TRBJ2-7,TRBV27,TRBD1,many,CASSRRQSTGGNEQYF,TGTGCCAGCAGTCGCCGCCAATCGACAGGGGGCAACGAGCAGTACTTC
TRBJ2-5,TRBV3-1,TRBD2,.,CASSKTSGGETQYF,TGTGCCAGCAGCAAGACTAGCGGGGGAGAGACCCAGTACTTC
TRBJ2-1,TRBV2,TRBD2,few,CASQTSPNNEQFF,TGTGCCAGCCAGACTAGCCCGAACAATGAGCAGTTCTTC
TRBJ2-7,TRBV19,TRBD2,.,CASSMDGLAGGEQYF,TGTGCCAGTAGTATGGATGGACTAGCGGGAGGCGAGCAGTACTTC
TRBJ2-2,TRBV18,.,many,CASSSNRASTGELFF,TGTGCCAGCTCATCGAACAGGGCGTCCACCGGGGAGCTGTTTTTT
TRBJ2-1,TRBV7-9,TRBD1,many,CASTDPGQGVNEQFF,TGTGCCAGCACCGACCCGGGACAGGGCGTCAATGAGCAGTTCTTC
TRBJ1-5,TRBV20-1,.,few,CSARHAPGRLNQPQHF,TGCAGTGCTAGACACGCTCCGGGACGGCTGAATCAGCCCCAGCATTTT
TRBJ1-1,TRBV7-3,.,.,CASSLGGWPLNTEAFF,TGTGCCAGCAGCTTAGGAGGGTGGCCCCTGAACACTGAAGCTTTCTTT
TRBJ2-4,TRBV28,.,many,CASSISDIQYF,TGTGCCAGCAGTATCTCAGACATTCAGTACTTC
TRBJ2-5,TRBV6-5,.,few,CASSYSITSPETQYF,TGTGCCAGCAGTTACTCAATCACTTCCCCCGAGACCCAGTACTTC
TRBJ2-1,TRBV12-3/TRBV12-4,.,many,CASNIFRGNEQFF,TGTGCCAGCAATATCTTTAGGGGTAACGAGCAGTTCTTC
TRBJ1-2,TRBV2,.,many,CASSLDPFGDYGYTF,TGTGCCAGCAGTCTGGACCCGTTTGGGGACTATGGCTACACCTTC
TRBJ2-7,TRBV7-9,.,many,CASSLGGIEQYF,TGTGCCAGCAGCTTAGGGGGGATCGAGCAGTACTTC
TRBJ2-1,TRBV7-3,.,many,CASSQHGSHYNEQFF,TGTGCCAGCAGCCAGCACGGGAGCCACTACAATGAGCAGTTCTTC
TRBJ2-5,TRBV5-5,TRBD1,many,CASTSLGGPETQYF,TGTGCCAGCACCTCCTTAGGGGGCCCAGAGACCCAGTACTTC
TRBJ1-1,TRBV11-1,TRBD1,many,CASSLFGQGNTEAFF,TGTGCCAGCAGCTTATTCGGACAGGGGAACACTGAAGCTTTCTTT
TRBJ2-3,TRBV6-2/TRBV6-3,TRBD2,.,CASKRTSGVNTDTQYF,TGTGCCAGCAAACGGACTAGCGGGGTGAACACAGATACGCAGTATTTT
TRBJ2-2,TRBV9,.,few,CASSPREGSTGELFF,TGTGCCAGCAGCCCCCGTGAAGGGAGCACCGGGGAGCTGTTTTTT
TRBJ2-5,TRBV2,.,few,CASTLREVETQYF,TGTGCCAGCACCCTAAGGGAGGTTGAGACCCAGTACTTC
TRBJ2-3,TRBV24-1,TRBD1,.,CATSEPTGVDTQYF,TGTGCCACCAGTGAGCCGACAGGGGTCGATACGCAGTATTTT
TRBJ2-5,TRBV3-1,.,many,CASSQVELQETQYF,TGTGCCAGCAGCCAAGTGGAATTGCAAGAGACCCAGTACTTC
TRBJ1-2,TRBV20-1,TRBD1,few,CSAGTGRPATYGYTF,TGCAGTGCGGGGACAGGAAGACCCGCAACTTATGGCTACACCTTC
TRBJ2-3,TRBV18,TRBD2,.,CASSPLQLAGPTDTQYF,TGTGCCAGCTCACCACTCCAGCTAGCGGGACCCACAGATACGCAGTATTTT
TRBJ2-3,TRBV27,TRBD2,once,CASSSLAGGDTDTQYF,TGTGCCAGCTCGAGCTTAGCGGGAGGGGACACAGATACGCAGTATTTT
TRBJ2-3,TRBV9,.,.,CASSVEQGTDTQYF,TGTGCCAGCAGCGTAGAACAGGGCACAGATACGCAGTATTTT
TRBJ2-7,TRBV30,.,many,CAWSVPKVIGYEQYF,TGTGCCTGGAGTGTTCCAAAGGTGATTGGATACGAGCAGTACTTC
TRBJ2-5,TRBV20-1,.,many,CSARDYGGAETQYF,TGCAGTGCTAGAGATTACGGAGGGGCAGAGACCCAGTACTTC
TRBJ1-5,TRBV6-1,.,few,CASSTVSNQPQHF,TGTGCCAGTTCGACGGTTAGCAATCAGCCCCAGCATTTT
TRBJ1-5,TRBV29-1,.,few,CSVQGQGDQPQHF,TGCAGCGTTCAAGGGCAGGGAGATCAGCCCCAGCATTTT
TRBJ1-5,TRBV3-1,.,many,CASSQAGQPGQHF,TGTGCCAGCAGCCAGGCTGGACAGCCCGGCCAGCATTTT